Listed below are T cell receptor beta chains from one sample, sequenced in a study of cytomegalovirus exposure and HLA in healthy donors. Profiled with immunoSEQ multiplex PCR; TCRdb holds only in-frame clones, not every one. Recorded for this sample: tens of thousands of clones. Sequencing was carried out using PBMCs. The receptors derive from a man aged 30 to 39 in good health and CMV-seronegative. The CDR3 runs from the conserved cysteine through the conserved F or W. D genes are given only for firm matches.

v_gene	d_gene	j_gene	CDR3aa	CDR3nt
TRBV7-3	NA	TRBJ1-3	CASSKGSPGNTIYF	TGTGCCAGCAGCAAGGGGTCACCCGGGAACACCATATATTTT
TRBV11-2	TRBD1	TRBJ2-7	CASSPAGTGSTYEQYF	TGTGCCAGCAGCCCAGCCGGGACAGGCTCCACCTACGAGCAGTACTTC
TRBV7-9	NA	TRBJ2-7	CASSPIDSYEQYF	TGTGCCAGCAGCCCTATTGACAGCTACGAGCAGTACTTC
TRBV30	NA	TRBJ2-3	CAWSKIADTQYF	TGTGCCTGGAGTAAGATAGCGGATACGCAGTATTTT
TRBV14	TRBD1	TRBJ2-7	CASSHSPGQGTYEQYF	TGTGCCAGCAGCCACTCCCCGGGACAGGGGACCTACGAGCAGTACTTC
TRBV18	NA	TRBJ2-3	CASSPAVRAGRADTQYF	TGTGCCAGCTCACCCGCGGTAAGGGCGGGTCGGGCAGATACGCAGTATTTT
TRBV30	NA	TRBJ2-7	CAWSATTPSSYEQYF	TGTGCCTGGAGTGCGACAACTCCTTCCTCCTACGAGCAGTACTTC
TRBV19	NA	TRBJ1-5	CASSIPLPRGNQPQHF	TGTGCCAGTAGTATCCCGCTCCCCCGAGGCAATCAGCCCCAGCATTTT
TRBV10-3	NA	TRBJ2-1	CAISGKRDNEQFF	TGTGCCATCAGTGGGAAGCGGGACAATGAGCAGTTCTTC
TRBV6-6	TRBD2	TRBJ2-7	CASSQVGLAGGGEQYF	TGTGCCAGCAGTCAAGTGGGACTAGCGGGAGGTGGCGAGCAGTACTTC
TRBV7-2	TRBD2	TRBJ2-3	CASSSPAGTSGGTQYF	TGTGCCAGCAGCTCACCGGCCGGGACTAGCGGGGGTACGCAGTATTTT
TRBV29-1	NA	TRBJ2-7	CSVEIGGVYEQYF	TGCAGCGTTGAAATCGGCGGCGTCTACGAGCAGTACTTC
TRBV7-9	NA	TRBJ2-7	CASSLGASIVDEQYF	TGTGCCAGCAGCTTAGGGGCTAGCATCGTGGACGAGCAGTACTTC
TRBV18	TRBD2	TRBJ2-5	CASSPRTSGLQETQYF	TGTGCCAGCTCACCCCGGACTAGCGGGCTCCAAGAGACCCAGTACTTC
TRBV7-9	NA	TRBJ1-1	CASSLRTEAFF	TGTGCCAGCAGCTTACGCACTGAAGCTTTCTTT
TRBV7-2	NA	TRBJ2-3	CASSALGGRLAGVTQYF	TGTGCCAGCAGCGCCTTGGGGGGGCGCCTCGCAGGAGTCACGCAGTATTTT
TRBV7-9	TRBD2	TRBJ2-3	CASSFTGGELWDRTDTQYF	TGTGCCAGCAGCTTTACGGGGGGGGAGTTGTGGGATCGCACAGATACGCAGTATTTT
TRBV7-9	NA	TRBJ2-7	CASSSPPSSYEQYF	TGTGCCAGCAGCTCACCCCCGAGCTCCTACGAGCAGTACTTC
TRBV9	TRBD1	TRBJ2-2	CASSAYGQGALGGELFF	TGTGCCAGCAGCGCGTACGGACAGGGGGCGCTAGGAGGGGAGCTGTTTTTT
TRBV9	NA	TRBJ2-7	CASSADWNSYEQYF	TGTGCCAGCAGCGCCGACTGGAATTCCTACGAGCAGTACTTC
TRBV6-5	TRBD2	TRBJ2-7	CASTIPGGTNEQYF	TGTGCCAGCACCATTCCGGGAGGCACTAACGAGCAGTACTTC
TRBV7-9	TRBD2	TRBJ2-1	CASSLSLAGSYNEQFF	TGTGCCAGCAGCTTATCTCTAGCGGGATCCTACAATGAGCAGTTCTTC
TRBV6-1	TRBD1	TRBJ2-7	CASSERDRGRLSSYEQYF	TGTGCCAGCAGTGAAAGGGACAGGGGGCGATTAAGTTCCTACGAGCAGTACTTC
TRBV25-1	TRBD2	TRBJ2-7	CATERTSSTYEQYF	TGTGCCACTGAGCGGACTAGCAGCACCTACGAGCAGTACTTC
TRBV7-9	TRBD1	TRBJ1-2	CASSTWDREDYGYTF	TGTGCCAGCAGCACCTGGGACAGGGAGGACTATGGCTACACCTTC
TRBV7-2	NA	TRBJ1-1	CASSFQENTEAFF	TGTGCCAGCAGCTTCCAGGAAAACACTGAAGCTTTCTTT
TRBV7-6	TRBD1	TRBJ2-7	CASSRGGQGYEQYF	TGTGCCAGCAGCAGAGGGGGACAGGGCTACGAGCAGTACTTC
TRBV6-5	NA	TRBJ1-1	CASSYNGFTEAFF	TGTGCCAGCAGTTACAACGGGTTCACTGAAGCTTTCTTT
TRBV7-2	NA	TRBJ1-1	CASSFLRNTEAFF	TGTGCCAGCAGCTTCCTGAGAAACACTGAAGCTTTCTTT
TRBV6-5	NA	TRBJ2-7	CASSSREDEQYF	TGTGCCAGCAGTTCTCGAGAGGACGAGCAGTACTTC
TRBV27	TRBD2	TRBJ2-7	CASSFWGGGGAYEQYF	TGTGCCAGCAGTTTTTGGGGCGGCGGGGGGGCCTACGAGCAGTACTTC
TRBV9	TRBD2	TRBJ2-3	CASSSRLAGASTDTQYF	TGTGCCAGCAGCTCACGACTAGCGGGAGCTAGCACAGATACGCAGTATTTT
TRBV19	NA	TRBJ1-2	CASSMGQTRDSNYGYTF	TGTGCCAGTAGTATGGGGCAGACCCGAGATTCAAACTATGGCTACACCTTC
TRBV6-5	NA	TRBJ2-7	CASSPTILSSYEQYF	TGTGCCAGCAGCCCGACTATATTGAGCTCCTACGAGCAGTACTTC